This T cell receptor (beta chain) was retrieved from a study of cytomegalovirus exposure and HLA in healthy donors. Study context: The roughly 670 first-cohort repertoires shared a platform with the approximately 110 validation repertoires, as reported in a later analysis. Study-wide results and limits: In vitro data verified a few CMV-associated chains as specific for CMV antigens. According to a subsequent analysis, TCR clusters identified in the first cohort showed a tendency to co-occur across the 120 or so validation repertoires.

Germline CDR1 reads SQVTM; CDR2 reads ANQGSEA. This CDR3 is 14 amino acids long. V lost 0 bases to trimming and J lost 3 bases, with 11 bases between them. Only in-frame clones appear in the TCRdb table, and some are missing; sequencing was by immunoSEQ multiplex PCR. The sample contains 100,000 to 150,000 clones, roughly nine tenths of which appear only once. Details on this clone: Its specificity is unknown.

The receptor was derived from a woman aged 18 to 35 in good health and CMV-seronegative. The sequencing input was PBMCs. J is TRBJ1-1 and V is TRBV29-1, with D tentatively TRBD1 (5 bases). CDR3 in DNA: TGCAGCGTTGAAGATCACGGGGGGTACACTGAAGCTTTCTTT. Its translation is CSVEDHGGYTEAFF.